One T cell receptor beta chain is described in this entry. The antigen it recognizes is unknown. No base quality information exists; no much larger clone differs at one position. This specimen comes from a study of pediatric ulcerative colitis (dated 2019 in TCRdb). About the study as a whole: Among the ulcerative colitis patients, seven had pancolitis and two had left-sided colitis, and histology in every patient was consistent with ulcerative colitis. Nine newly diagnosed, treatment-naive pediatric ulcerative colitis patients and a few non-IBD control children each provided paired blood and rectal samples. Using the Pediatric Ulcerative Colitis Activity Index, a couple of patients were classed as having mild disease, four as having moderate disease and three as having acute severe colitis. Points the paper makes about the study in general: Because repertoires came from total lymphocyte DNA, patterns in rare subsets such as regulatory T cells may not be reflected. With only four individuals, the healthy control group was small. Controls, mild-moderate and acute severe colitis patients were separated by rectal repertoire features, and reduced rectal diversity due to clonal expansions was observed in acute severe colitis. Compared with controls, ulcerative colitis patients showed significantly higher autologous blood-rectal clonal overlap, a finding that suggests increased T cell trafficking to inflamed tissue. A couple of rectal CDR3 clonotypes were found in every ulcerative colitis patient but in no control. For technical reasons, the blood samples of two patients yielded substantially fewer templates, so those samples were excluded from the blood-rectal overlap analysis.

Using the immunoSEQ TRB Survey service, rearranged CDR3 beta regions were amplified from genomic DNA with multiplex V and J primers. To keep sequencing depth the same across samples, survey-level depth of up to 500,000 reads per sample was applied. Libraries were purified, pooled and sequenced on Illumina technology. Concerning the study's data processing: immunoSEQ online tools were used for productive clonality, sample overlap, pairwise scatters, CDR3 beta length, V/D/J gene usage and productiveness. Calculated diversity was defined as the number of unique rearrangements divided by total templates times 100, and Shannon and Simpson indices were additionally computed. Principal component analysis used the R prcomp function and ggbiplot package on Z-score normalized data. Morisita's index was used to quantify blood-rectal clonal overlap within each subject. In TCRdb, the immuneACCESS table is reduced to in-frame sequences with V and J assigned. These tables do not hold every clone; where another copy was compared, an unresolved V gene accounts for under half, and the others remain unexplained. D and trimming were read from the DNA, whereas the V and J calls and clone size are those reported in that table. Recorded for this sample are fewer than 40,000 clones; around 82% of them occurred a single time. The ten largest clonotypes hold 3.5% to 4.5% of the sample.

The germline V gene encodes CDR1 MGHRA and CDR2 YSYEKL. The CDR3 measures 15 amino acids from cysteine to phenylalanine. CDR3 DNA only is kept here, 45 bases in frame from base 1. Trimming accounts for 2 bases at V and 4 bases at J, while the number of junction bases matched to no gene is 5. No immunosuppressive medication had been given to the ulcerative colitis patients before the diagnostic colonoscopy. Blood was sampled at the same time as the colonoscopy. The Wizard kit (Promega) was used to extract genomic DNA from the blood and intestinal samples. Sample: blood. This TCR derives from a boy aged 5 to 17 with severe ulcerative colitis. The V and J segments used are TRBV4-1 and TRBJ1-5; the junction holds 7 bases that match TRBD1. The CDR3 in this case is CASSQPGGRNQPQHF. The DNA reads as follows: TGCGCCAGCAGCCAACCAGGGGGTCGTAATCAGCCCCAGCATTTT.